This paragraph covers one T cell receptor beta chain sequence. This specimen comes from a study of blood T cell repertoires in COVID-19. Assay: immunoSEQ multiplex PCR; the TCRdb copy retains only in-frame clones and omits some. The sample has 210,000 or so clones, around 84% seen once; the top ten hold 15% to 20%. Germline CDR1 SGHRS, CDR2 YFSETQ. There are 14 residues in the CDR3. Trimming cost V 4 bases and J 4 bases; bases outside gene matches: 7. Material: peripheral blood. J is TRBJ1-1 and V is TRBV5-1; TRBD1 aligns across 7 bases. This TCR was sampled from a woman of 80 years or more with active or convalescent COVID-19. The DNA of the CDR3 is TGCGCCAGCAGCCCCGACAGGGCAAGCACTGAAGCTTTCTTT. Protein: CASSPDRASTEAFF.